Each of the 3 T cell receptor beta chains below was sequenced from the same sample in a study of radiation and T cells in renal cell carcinoma. The assay was immunoSEQ multiplex PCR, and TCRdb's table has in-frame clones only and misses some. The sample yields 130,000 to 150,000 clones, roughly 88% seen once. As for time point: baseline pretreatment blood. Treatment noted: 15 Gy SBRT to primary tumor, nephrectomy 4 weeks later. The material was blood, obtained from a patient whose treatment included radiotherapy and nephrectomy. The receptor source for this set is a woman aged 50 to 60 with renal cell carcinoma.

This sequence joins TRBV4-3 and TRBJ1-2; 8 bases are a match to TRBD1. Per germline, CDR1 LGHNA and CDR2 YSLEER. This CDR3 has 14 residues. Trimming took 2 bases from V and 4 from J; bases not matched to a gene: 3. This CDR3 is CASSQPGGGYGYTF. CDR3 coding DNA: TGCGCCAGCAGCCAACCAGGGGGCGGCTATGGCTACACCTTC.

This clone appeared a few times. This chain joins TRBV9 and TRBJ1-2; 7 bases map to TRBD1. Germline V gene sequence: CDR1 SGDLS, CDR2 YYNGEE. The V gene end was trimmed by 6 bases and the J gene end by 7 bases; junction bases not matched to a gene: 9. This CDR3 is built from 13 residues. For the CDR3, the DNA is TGTGCCAGCACCCCCGGGGACAGATTTGGCTACACCTTC. This gives the protein CASTPGDRFGYTF.

The chain recombines TRBV5-5 with TRBJ1-6, with 10 bases lining up with TRBD1. The ends lost 4 bases at V and 7 bases at J; junction bases unmatched: 11. CDR1 is SGHKS, CDR2 YYEKEE, per germline (reference sequence). The CDR3 covers 17 residues. The CDR3 sequence is CASSSSLSGQGNSPLHF. DNA for the CDR3: TGTGCCAGCAGCAGCTCACTCTCGGGACAGGGGAATTCACCCCTCCACTTT.